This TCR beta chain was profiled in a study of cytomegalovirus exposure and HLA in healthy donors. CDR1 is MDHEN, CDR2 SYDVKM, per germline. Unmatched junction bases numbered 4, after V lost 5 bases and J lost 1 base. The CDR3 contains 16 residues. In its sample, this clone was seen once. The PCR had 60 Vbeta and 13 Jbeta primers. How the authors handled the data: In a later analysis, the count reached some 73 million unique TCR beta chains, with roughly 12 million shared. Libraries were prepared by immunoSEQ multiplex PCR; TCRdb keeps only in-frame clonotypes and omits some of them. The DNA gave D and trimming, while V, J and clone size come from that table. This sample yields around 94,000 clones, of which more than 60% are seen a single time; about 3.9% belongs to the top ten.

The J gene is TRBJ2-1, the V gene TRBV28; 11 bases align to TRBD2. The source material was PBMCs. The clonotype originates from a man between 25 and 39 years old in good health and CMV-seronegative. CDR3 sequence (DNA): TGTGCCAGCAGTAAAGGGACTAGCGGTTCCTACAATGAGCAGTTCTTC. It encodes CASSKGTSGSYNEQFF.